The 13 T cell receptor beta chains in this list originate from one sample, sequenced in a study of T cell responses to AZD1222 COVID-19 vaccine. Generated by immunoSEQ multiplex PCR, the TCRdb table keeps only in-frame clones and is missing some. The sample holds under 150,000 clones; 80% to 95% are singletons and the top ten take approximately 3%. Sequenced here: peripheral blood, sampled on day 0 of MenACWY control vaccination. Every receptor here comes from an adult in good health.

V usage is TRBV5-1 and J usage is TRBJ1-5; D remains ambiguous. Trimming pared 0 bases from V and 3 bases from J, leaving 7 bases between. The V gene's germline CDR1 is SGHRS and CDR2 YFSETQ. The CDR3 totals 14 residues. CDR3 DNA: TGCGCCAGCAGCTTGGGTGACACCAATCAGCCCCAGCATTTT. This codes for CASSLGDTNQPQHF.

This rearrangement joins TRBV6-5 to TRBJ2-2; D is unclear. The CDR3 is made up of 15 amino acids. V lost 0 bases, J lost 7 bases, and 12 bases lay in between. CDR1 and CDR2 from the germline V gene are MNHEY and SVGAGI. This CDR3 is CASSYSTAKSGELFF. The CDR3 DNA is TGTGCCAGCAGTTACTCGACGGCTAAAAGCGGGGAGCTGTTTTTT.

The chain has TRBV10-3 and TRBJ1-3; TRBD1 agrees at 7 bases. The germline V gene encodes CDR1 ENHRY and CDR2 SYGVKD. This CDR3 spans 15 amino acids. The ends lost 3 bases at V and 3 bases at J; junction bases unmatched: 5. CDR3 in amino acids: CAISDQGGGGNTIYF. The CDR3 DNA reads as TGTGCCATCAGTGACCAGGGGGGTGGTGGAAACACCATATATTTT.

V and J are TRBV9 and TRBJ1-6; weak D call: TRBD1 (6 bases). The CDR3 has 18 residues. Per germline, CDR1 SGDLS and CDR2 YYNGEE. Trimming took 2 bases from V and 6 from J, leaving 21 bases between them. CDR3 loop: CASSVGQGTFPPNSPLHF. The CDR3 nucleotides are TGTGCCAGCAGCGTGGGGCAGGGGACGTTTCCACCTAATTCACCCCTCCACTTT.

This clone was seen a handful of times. The chain uses TRBV30 and TRBJ1-2; 7 bases are shared with TRBD1. Germline values: CDR1 GTSNPN, CDR2 SVGIG (reference sequence). The CDR3 is 13 amino acids. Trimming cost V 1 base and J 4 bases; bases outside gene matches: 3. CDR3 in amino acids: CAWSAGQRYGYTF. The CDR3 coding sequence is TGTGCCTGGAGTGCGGGACAGCGCTATGGCTACACCTTC.

V gene TRBV19 combines with J gene TRBJ2-2, with D unclear. CDR3 length: 13 amino acids. V shed 10 bases and J shed 4 bases, with 13 bases lying between them. CDR1 and CDR2 from the germline V gene are LNHDA and SQIVND (reference sequence). The CDR3 protein is CATGEHGTGELFF. Here the CDR3 DNA reads TGTGCCACTGGAGAACACGGCACCGGGGAGCTGTTTTTT.

This clone was seen once. J is TRBJ1-5 and V is TRBV19, with D tentatively TRBD1 (5 bases). The V and J ends lost 5 bases and 2 bases respectively, with 13 bases between them. This CDR3 is 15 amino acids long. The V gene's germline CDR1 is LNHDA and CDR2 SQIVND (reference sequence). CDR3 sequence: CASSWGKYGNQPQHF. The CDR3 bases are TGTGCCAGTAGTTGGGGGAAGTATGGCAATCAGCCCCAGCATTTT.

The rearrangement joins TRBV24-1 to TRBJ2-7; 10 bases align to TRBD2. Germline trimming cut 7 bases from V and 3 bases from J; bases unmatched to any gene: 2. Germline-derived CDR1 and CDR2 are KGHDR and SFDVKD. This CDR3 comprises 13 residues. The CDR3 protein is CATRGLAVYEQYF. The CDR3 DNA is TGTGCCACCAGAGGACTAGCGGTCTACGAGCAGTACTTC.

The chain links TRBV3-1 (or the pseudogene TRBV3-2) to TRBJ2-6, with no clear D. The germline V gene has CDR1 LGHDT and CDR2 YNNKEL (reference sequence). V shed 4 bases and J shed 4 bases, with 8 bases lying between them. The CDR3 is made up of 14 amino acids. CDR3 sequence reads: CASSLYSGANVLTF. The CDR3 DNA follows: TGTGCCAGCAGCCTGTATTCCGGGGCCAACGTCCTGACTTTC.

This clone was seen a single time. This chain uses TRBV9 with TRBJ2-5; 8 bases agree with TRBD2. Unmatched junction bases numbered 4, after V lost 7 bases and J lost 5 bases. The CDR3 loop spans 12 amino acids. CDR1 is SGDLS and CDR2 is YYNGEE in the germline V gene. The CDR3 here is CASSRGGETQYF. The CDR3 bases are TGTGCCAGCTCCCGGGGGGGGGAGACCCAGTACTTC.

This chain joins TRBV27 and TRBJ1-1; D may be TRBD1 (5 bases). The germline V and J ends were trimmed by 2 bases and 6 bases, with 16 bases remaining between them. The CDR3 covers 15 residues. The germline gives CDR1 MNHEY, CDR2 SMNVEV (reference sequence). CDR3 nucleotide sequence: TGTGCCAGCAGTTTACGGGCAGGGATGGGGTCTGAAGCTTTCTTT. It specifies CASSLRAGMGSEAFF.

The chain recombines TRBV27 with TRBJ2-1, with D uncertain. The CDR3 contains 14 residues. The germline gives CDR1 MNHEY, CDR2 SMNVEV (reference sequence). V was cut by 0 bases and J by 6 bases, with 9 bases left in between. The CDR3 DNA reads as TGTGCCAGCAGTTTATCGCTACCCGTCAATGAGCAGTTCTTC. Its translation is CASSLSLPVNEQFF.

The chain couples TRBV6-2 or TRBV6-3 to TRBJ1-1, with a tentative D call TRBD1 (5 bases). This CDR3 comprises 14 residues. The V end was cut by 0 bases, the J end by 4 bases, with 9 bases between. The germline CDR1 and CDR2 sequences are MNHEY and SVGEGT. CDR3 sequence (DNA): TGTGCCAGCAGTTACTCGACGGGGGGCACTGAAGCTTTCTTT. Its translation is CASSYSTGGTEAFF.